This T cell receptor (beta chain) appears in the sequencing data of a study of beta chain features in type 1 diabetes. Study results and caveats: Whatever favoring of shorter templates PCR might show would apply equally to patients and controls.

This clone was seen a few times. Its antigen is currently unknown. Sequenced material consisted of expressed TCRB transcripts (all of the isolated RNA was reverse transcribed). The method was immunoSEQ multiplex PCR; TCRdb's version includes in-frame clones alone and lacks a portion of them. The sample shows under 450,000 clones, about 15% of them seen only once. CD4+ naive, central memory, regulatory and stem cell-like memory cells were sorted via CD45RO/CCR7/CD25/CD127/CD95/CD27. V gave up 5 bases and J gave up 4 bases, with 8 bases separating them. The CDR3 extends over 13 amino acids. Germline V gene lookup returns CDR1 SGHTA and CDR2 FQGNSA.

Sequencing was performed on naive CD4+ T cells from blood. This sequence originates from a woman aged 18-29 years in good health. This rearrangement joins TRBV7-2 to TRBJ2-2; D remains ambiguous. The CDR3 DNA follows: TGTGCCAGCAGCCTTGACTTCACCGGGGAGCTGTTTTTT. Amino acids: CASSLDFTGELFF.